Described below is a single T cell receptor beta chain sequence and its context. Its matching antigen is unknown. The data belong to a study of cytomegalovirus exposure and HLA in healthy donors. Study outcomes and limitations: A missense DCLRE1C variant was associated with V- and J-gene trimming of TCR beta chains in a later analysis, and an independent cohort replicated the association. By a later analysis, the bulk of CMV-associated TCR beta chains appeared HLA-restricted.

CDR1 LNHDA and CDR2 SQIVND come from the germline V gene (reference sequence). This CDR3 spans 12 amino acids. V was cut by 7 bases and J by 10 bases, with 16 bases left in between. PCR employed 60 Vbeta and 13 Jbeta primers. Measured with immunoSEQ multiplex PCR; TCRdb has only the in-frame clones, and not every one. In total, the table holds some 130,000 clones. The TCR was taken from a man younger than 35 in good health and CMV-seronegative. Material: PBMCs. The rearrangement uses TRBV19 and TRBJ1-1; D ambiguous. The CDR3 coding sequence is TGTGCCAGTATAGACATCAGGAAGACAGCTTTCTTT. Translating gives CASIDIRKTAFF.